This entry features one TCR beta chain sequence. The data were obtained in a study of ipilimumab plus nivolumab after autologous stem cell transplantation. Sequencing was performed with immunoSEQ multiplex PCR; in TCRdb, only in-frame clones are kept and a portion is missing. The sample consists of roughly 15,000 clones, roughly 80% of them appearing once. Germline CDR1 is SGHRS and CDR2 is YFSETQ. V lost 2 bases to trimming and J lost 8 bases; unmatched junction nucleotides: 5. This CDR3 comprises 14 residues. J is TRBJ1-4 and V is TRBV5-1; 8 nucleotides line up with TRBD1. This sequence originates from a male donor with diffuse large B-cell lymphoma. Source: PBMCs, taken in a trial of ipilimumab plus nivolumab as post-transplant consolidation. The CDR3 protein is CASSLGQGQEKLFF. The CDR3 coding sequence is TGCGCCAGCAGCTTAGGACAGGGTCAGGAAAAACTGTTTTTT.